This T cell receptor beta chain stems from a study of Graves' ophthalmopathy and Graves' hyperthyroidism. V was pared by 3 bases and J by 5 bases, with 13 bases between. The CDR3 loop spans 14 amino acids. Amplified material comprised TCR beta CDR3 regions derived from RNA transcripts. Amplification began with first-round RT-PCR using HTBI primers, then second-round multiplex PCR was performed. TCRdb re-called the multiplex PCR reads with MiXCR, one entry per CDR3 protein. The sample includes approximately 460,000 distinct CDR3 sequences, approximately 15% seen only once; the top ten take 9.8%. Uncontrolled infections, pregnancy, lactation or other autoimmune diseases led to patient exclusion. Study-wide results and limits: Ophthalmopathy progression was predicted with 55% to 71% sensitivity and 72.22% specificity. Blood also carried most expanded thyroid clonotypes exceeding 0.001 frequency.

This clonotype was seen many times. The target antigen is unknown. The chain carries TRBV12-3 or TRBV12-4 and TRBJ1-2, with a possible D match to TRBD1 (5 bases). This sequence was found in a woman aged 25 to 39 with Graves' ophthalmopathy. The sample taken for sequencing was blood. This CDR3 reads CASSFRVKGYGYTF. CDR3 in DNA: TGTGCCAGCAGTTTTCGGGTGAAGGGGTATGGCTACACCTTC.